The clone carrying this TCR beta chain has only one observation. Antigen specificity is unknown. Primers included in the PCR were 60 Vbeta and 13 Jbeta primers. Generated by immunoSEQ multiplex PCR, the TCRdb table keeps only in-frame clones and is missing some. This repertoire shows more than 150,000 clones, about three quarters found once; its top ten account for about 2.9%. This entry is derived from a study of cytomegalovirus exposure and HLA in healthy donors. Points from the study as a whole: The authors excluded some V segments, including TRBV6-2 and TRBV6-3, as indistinguishable. Specific recognition of CMV antigens was confirmed in vitro for a few chains (all CMV-associated). Previous analysis showed most TCR beta V segments were productive about 87% or about 30% of the time. TCR beta V- and J-gene trimming was later associated with a missense DCLRE1C variant.

The CDR3 runs 15 residues. Trimming cost V 3 bases and J 3 bases, with 12 bases left between them. Germline CDR1 and CDR2: MGHRA and YSYEKL. This clonotype was sampled from a woman aged 50 to 60 in good health and CMV-seropositive. The sequencing input was PBMCs. The chain combines TRBV4-1 with TRBJ1-5, with a tentative D call TRBD1 (5 bases). The CDR3 reads CASSQQGLSNQPQHF. Here the CDR3 DNA reads TGCGCCAGCAGCCAGCAGGGACTGTCCAATCAGCCCCAGCATTTT.